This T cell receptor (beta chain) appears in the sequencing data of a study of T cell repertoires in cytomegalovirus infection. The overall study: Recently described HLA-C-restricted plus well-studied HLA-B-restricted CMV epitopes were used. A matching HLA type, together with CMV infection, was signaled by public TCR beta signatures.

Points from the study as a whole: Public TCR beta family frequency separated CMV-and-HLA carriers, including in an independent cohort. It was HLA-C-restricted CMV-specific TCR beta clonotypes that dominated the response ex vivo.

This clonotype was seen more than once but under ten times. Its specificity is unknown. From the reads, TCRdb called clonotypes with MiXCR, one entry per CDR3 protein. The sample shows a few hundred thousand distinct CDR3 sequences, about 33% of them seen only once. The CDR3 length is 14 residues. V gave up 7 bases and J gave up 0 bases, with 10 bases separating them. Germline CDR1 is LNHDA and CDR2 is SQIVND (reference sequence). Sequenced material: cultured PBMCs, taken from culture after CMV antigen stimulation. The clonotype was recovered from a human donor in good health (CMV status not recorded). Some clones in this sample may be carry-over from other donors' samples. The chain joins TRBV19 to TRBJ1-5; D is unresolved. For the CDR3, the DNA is TGTGCCAGTAACTTGGGCCTTAGCAATCAGCCCCAGCATTTT. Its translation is CASNLGLSNQPQHF.